The 7 T cell receptor beta chains below all came from one sample that was sequenced in a study of blood T cell repertoires in COVID-19. TCRdb keeps only in-frame clones here, not all; method: immunoSEQ multiplex PCR. Counted here are 150,000 to 200,000 clones, 80% occurring once; the ten biggest clones make up roughly 6.8%. The sequencing sample was made of peripheral blood. These receptors were obtained from a man in his 70s with active or convalescent COVID-19.

This clone has only a few counts. V gene TRBV11-2 combines with J gene TRBJ1-3; D may be TRBD1 (5 bases). Per germline, CDR1 SGHAT and CDR2 FQNNGV. The V end was cut by 4 bases, the J end by 0 bases, with 16 bases between. The CDR3 is 17 amino acids. Here the CDR3 reads CASSSRSLGGSGNTIYF. For the CDR3, the DNA is TGTGCCAGCAGCTCCCGGAGCTTGGGGGGCTCTGGAAACACCATATATTTT.

There are a few counts of this clone. The chain couples TRBV15 to TRBJ1-3; weak D call: TRBD1 (5 bases). Trimming removed 0 bases at V and 4 bases at J, with 13 bases between. From germline, CDR1 is LNHNV and CDR2 YYDKDF (reference sequence). This CDR3 contains 16 residues. The CDR3 coding sequence is TGTGCCACCAGCAGAGATTCAGGGTCTGCCGGAAACACCATATATTTT. It translates to CATSRDSGSAGNTIYF.

This chain links TRBV3-1 (or the pseudogene TRBV3-2) with TRBJ2-7; 12 positions agree with TRBD1. Trimming removed 4 bases from V and 7 bases from J; junction bases left unmatched: 2. CDR1 is LGHDT, CDR2 YNNKEL, per germline (reference sequence). The CDR3 runs to 13 residues. The CDR3 spells CASSRDRGLEQYF. The DNA of the CDR3 is TGTGCCAGCAGCCGGGACAGGGGGCTTGAGCAGTACTTC.

The V and J genes are TRBV5-1 and TRBJ2-1, with 10 bases matching TRBD2. Per the germline V gene, CDR1 is SGHRS and CDR2 is YFSETQ. The length of the CDR3 is 13 residues. V dropped 5 bases and J dropped 7; count of bases not matched to a gene: 3. As DNA, the CDR3 is TGCGCCAGCAGAGCGGGAGGGTTTAATGAGCAGTTCTTC. Translation gives CASRAGGFNEQFF.

The gene calls are TRBV7-7 and TRBJ2-3; D perhaps matches TRBD1 (5 bases). This CDR3 region has 16 residues. The V gene lost 2 bases and the J gene lost 4 bases, with 16 bases spanning the gap. Germline V gene lookup returns CDR1 SSHAT and CDR2 FNYEAQ (reference sequence). CDR3 protein: CASSLISAGCADTQYF. The CDR3 nucleotides read TGTGCCAGCAGCTTAATCTCGGCAGGGTGCGCAGATACGCAGTATTTT. Combining the CDR3 with reference TRBV7-7 and TRBJ2-3 gives the whole variable domain GAGVSQSPRYKVTKRGQDVTLRCDPISSHATLYWYQQALGQGPEFLTYFNYEAQPDKSGLPSDRFSAERPEGSISTLTIQRTEQRDSAMYRCASSLISAGCADTQYFGPGTRLTVL.

The rearrangement joins TRBV27 to TRBJ2-7, with D maybe TRBD1 (6 bases). V gave up 6 bases and J gave up 2 bases, with 17 bases separating them. The germline gives CDR1 MNHEY, CDR2 SMNVEV (reference sequence). CDR3 length: 15 amino acids. CDR3: CASSYSTGSAYEQYF. The CDR3 nucleotides are TGTGCCAGCAGCTACTCGACAGGATCTGCCTACGAGCAGTACTTC.

This chain links TRBV15 with TRBJ1-6, with D uncertain. This CDR3 region has 13 residues. The V end was cut by 0 bases, the J end by 9 bases, with 6 bases between. Germline V gives CDR1 LNHNV, CDR2 YYDKDF (reference sequence). The CDR3 region is CATSRDNVSPLHF. DNA for the CDR3: TGTGCCACCAGCAGAGATAATGTTTCACCCCTCCACTTT. Using reference TRBV15 and TRBJ1-6 for the parts outside the CDR3, the full variable domain is DAMVIQNPRYQVTQFGKPVTLSCSQTLNHNVMYWYQQKSSQAPKLLFHYYDKDFNNEADTPDNFQSRRPNTSFCFLDIRSPGLGDTAMYLCATSRDNVSPLHFGNGTRLTVT.